The 12 T cell receptor beta chains in this list originate from one sample, sequenced in a study of cytomegalovirus exposure and HLA in healthy donors. PCR used 60 Vbeta primers and 13 Jbeta primers. Produced via immunoSEQ multiplex PCR; TCRdb's table is partial and in-frame only. The sample shows 85,000 to 130,000 clones, over 75% of them seen only once. What was sequenced was PBMCs. These receptors were collected from a woman in her late teens or twenties in good health and CMV-seropositive.

This clone was picked up a small number of times. The same CDR3 is also encoded by other DNA sequences in this sample. V is TRBV5-4 and J is TRBJ2-5; D is possibly TRBD1 (5 bases). Germline assignment: CDR1 SGHNT and CDR2 YYREEE (reference sequence). This CDR3 has 15 residues. V lost 4 bases and J lost 5, with 18 bases in between. The CDR3 is CASSPTGREVETQYF. The CDR3 nucleotides are TGTGCCAGCAGCCCCACAGGTCGAGAGGTTGAGACCCAGTACTTC.

J is TRBJ2-2 and V is TRBV7-3; 8 nucleotides align to TRBD2. The V gene end was trimmed by 5 bases and the J gene end by 5 bases; junction bases not matched to a gene: 13. Looked up from germline, CDR1 is SGHTA and CDR2 is FQGTGA. The CDR3 spans 17 residues. CDR3 protein: CASSPIPGAGETGELFF. CDR3 nucleotide sequence: TGTGCCAGCAGCCCAATTCCGGGAGCGGGAGAAACCGGGGAGCTGTTTTTT.

This clone was seen more than once but under ten times. The J gene is TRBJ1-1, the V gene TRBV28; D remains ambiguous. Deletions cut 1 base from V and 1 base from J, with 7 bases between. CDR3 length: 14 amino acids. The germline V gene encodes CDR1 MDHEN and CDR2 SYDVKM. The CDR3 DNA reads TGTGCCAGCAGTTTATTACAGACGAACACTGAAGCTTTCTTT. Protein product: CASSLLQTNTEAFF. Based on the CDR3 plus reference TRBV28 and TRBJ1-1, the full variable domain is DVKVTQSSRYLVKRTGEKVFLECVQDMDHENMFWYRQDPGLGLRLIYFSYDVKMKEKGDIPEGYSVSREKKERFSLILESASTNQTSMYLCASSLLQTNTEAFFGQGTRLTVV.

The chain is built from TRBV5-6 and TRBJ2-3, with D perhaps matching TRBD2 (5 bases). The CDR3 totals 14 residues. The germline gives CDR1 SGHDT, CDR2 YYEEEE. Between the trimmed V and J ends, which lost 4 bases and 2 bases, there was a span of 11 bases. CDR3 bases: TGTGCCAGCAGCGTAGGACTTCTCACAGATACGCAGTATTTT. Translated, it gives CASSVGLLTDTQYF. Full variable domain (remainder filled in from reference TRBV5-6 and TRBJ2-3): DAGVTQSPTHLIKTRGQQVTLRCSPKSGHDTVSWYQQALGQGPQFIFQYYEEEERQRGNFPDRFSGHQFPNYSSELNVNALLLGDSALYLCASSVGLLTDTQYFGPGTRLTVL.

The J gene is TRBJ1-5, the V gene TRBV6-1; 8 nucleotides line up with TRBD1. V gave up 2 bases and J gave up 7 bases; unmatched junction bases: 10. Germline CDR1 and CDR2: MNHNS and SASEGT. The CDR3 is 16 amino acids. The DNA of the CDR3 is TGTGCCAGCAGTGAACCCGGCAGGGGGCTCGGACAGCCCCAGCATTTT. Translated: CASSEPGRGLGQPQHF.

V and J are TRBV2 and TRBJ1-6; 9 bases map to TRBD1. The CDR3 sequence is 13 residues long. Germline values: CDR1 SNHLY, CDR2 FYNNEI. The J segment lost 9 bases and the V segment lost 9 bases, leaving 6 bases of the junction unmatched. CDR3 nucleotides: TGTGCCAGTAAGGGACAGGGACTTTCACCCCTCCACTTT. Amino acids: CASKGQGLSPLHF.

The chain has TRBV28 and TRBJ2-7; tentatively, D is TRBD2 (5 bases). Trimming removed 2 bases at V and 0 bases at J, with 14 bases between. The CDR3 has 16 amino acids. The germline V gene encodes CDR1 MDHEN and CDR2 SYDVKM. This chain's CDR3 is CASSLIGSPRSYEQYF. The CDR3 DNA reads as TGTGCCAGCAGTTTAATTGGGAGTCCCCGCTCCTACGAGCAGTACTTC.

The chain has TRBV30 and TRBJ1-2, with D uncertain. Trimming removed 0 bases from V and 4 bases from J, with 12 bases in between. The CDR3 sequence is 14 residues long. Germline CDR1 reads GTSNPN; CDR2 reads SVGIG (reference sequence). This CDR3 reads CAWSVQARSYGYTF. As DNA, the CDR3 is TGTGCCTGGAGTGTACAAGCGAGAAGCTATGGCTACACCTTC.

V is TRBV9 and J is TRBJ1-4, with a tentative D call TRBD1 (6 bases). The germline CDR1 and CDR2 sequences are SGDLS and YYNGEE. Between the trimmed V and J ends, which lost 0 bases and 0 bases, there was a span of 9 bases. The CDR3 has 16 amino acids. The CDR3 DNA reads as TGTGCCAGCAGCGTAGGGACAGTTTCAACTAATGAAAAACTGTTTTTT. Its protein is CASSVGTVSTNEKLFF.

This chain uses TRBV7-8 with TRBJ2-1, with 9 bases identical to TRBD2. Germline values: CDR1 SGHVS, CDR2 FQNEAQ. The CDR3 contains 15 residues. J lost 9 bases, V lost 1 base, and 7 bases had no gene match. Written as DNA, the CDR3 is TGTGCCAGCAGCTTAGATGGCGGGAGGGCCTCTGAGCAGTTCTTC. Amino acid sequence: CASSLDGGRASEQFF.

The genes are TRBV5-4 and TRBJ2-3, with 14 bases identical to TRBD2. The CDR3 loop spans 19 amino acids. J lost 0 bases, V lost 3 bases, and 9 bases had no gene match. Germline V lookup: CDR1 SGHNT, CDR2 YYREEE (reference sequence). CDR3 nucleotide sequence: TGTGCCAGCAGCTCCCCGGGGGGACTAGCGGGAGTAAGCACAGATACGCAGTATTTT. The encoded protein is CASSSPGGLAGVSTDTQYF.

The chain joins TRBV13 to TRBJ1-2, with 12 nucleotides matching TRBD1. V shed 5 bases, J shed 0 bases, and the junction held 4 bases outside the gene matches. Germline CDR1 is PRHDT and CDR2 is FYEKMQ (reference sequence). CDR3 length equals 16 residues. The CDR3 here is CASSTGQGAPNYGYTF. CDR3 in DNA: TGTGCCAGCAGCACGGGACAGGGGGCGCCTAACTATGGCTACACCTTC.